These T cell receptor beta chains were read from a single sample in a study of T cells in Graves' hyperthyroidism and ophthalmopathy. Using its own MiXCR run on the multiplex PCR reads, TCRdb lists one record per CDR3 protein. The sample consists of roughly 710,000 distinct CDR3 sequences, under 45% of them appearing once. Sequences were obtained from blood. The receptors were sampled from a woman aged 40-49 years with Graves' hyperthyroidism. CDR3s include the opening cysteine and the closing phenylalanine or tryptophan. The order of the fields is V gene, J gene, clone size, D gene, CDR3 protein, CDR3 DNA. D genes are given only for firm matches. Clone sizes are given selectively: once, few, many, or a class where the clone is expanded.

v_call: TRBV28
j_call: TRBJ1-5
clone_size: NA
d_call: TRBD1
cdr3_aa: CATIQGIGGQPQHF
cdr3_nt: TGTGCTACGATACAGGGGATAGGGGGTCAGCCCCAGCATTTT

v_call: TRBV24-1
j_call: TRBJ2-2
clone_size: many
d_call: TRBD1
cdr3_aa: CATRQGGTGELFF
cdr3_nt: TGTGCCACCCGACAGGGCGGCACCGGGGAGCTGTTTTTT

v_call: TRBV6-1
j_call: TRBJ1-2
clone_size: many
d_call: TRBD1
cdr3_aa: CASSDGTVDYGYTF
cdr3_nt: TGTGCCAGCAGTGACGGGACAGTTGACTATGGCTACACCTTC

v_call: TRBV11-2
j_call: TRBJ2-7
clone_size: NA
d_call: TRBD1
cdr3_aa: CASSTPRDRNYEQYF
cdr3_nt: TGTGCCAGCAGCACCCCCCGGGACAGGAACTACGAGCAGTACTTC

v_call: TRBV19
j_call: TRBJ2-7
clone_size: NA
d_call: TRBD2
cdr3_aa: CASSMGSSGSAEQYF
cdr3_nt: TGTGCCAGTAGTATGGGGTCTAGCGGGAGTGCCGAGCAGTACTTC

v_call: TRBV29-1
j_call: TRBJ1-5
clone_size: NA
d_call: NA
cdr3_aa: CSHDDRTYQPQHF
cdr3_nt: TGCAGCCACGACGACAGAACCTATCAGCCCCAGCATTTT

v_call: TRBV11-1
j_call: TRBJ1-5
clone_size: few
d_call: NA
cdr3_aa: CASSFRGNSNQPQHF
cdr3_nt: TGTGCCAGCAGTTTTAGGGGGAATAGCAATCAGCCCCAGCATTTT

v_call: TRBV6-5
j_call: TRBJ1-2
clone_size: few
d_call: TRBD1
cdr3_aa: CASSSPPQGEGGYTF
cdr3_nt: TGTGCCAGCAGTTCGCCTCCCCAGGGGGAGGGAGGCTACACCTTC

v_call: TRBV12-3/TRBV12-4
j_call: TRBJ1-5
clone_size: many
d_call: NA
cdr3_aa: CASSLAGAASNQPQHF
cdr3_nt: TGTGCCAGCAGTTTAGCAGGGGCTGCGAGCAATCAGCCCCAGCATTTT

v_call: TRBV9
j_call: TRBJ1-2
clone_size: many
d_call: NA
cdr3_aa: CASSVATTYGYTF
cdr3_nt: TGTGCCAGCAGCGTAGCAACAACATATGGCTACACCTTC

v_call: TRBV7-6
j_call: TRBJ1-4
clone_size: many
d_call: NA
cdr3_aa: CASSPGPTNEKLFF
cdr3_nt: TGTGCCAGCAGCCCGGGCCCAACTAATGAAAAACTGTTTTTT

v_call: TRBV7-1
j_call: TRBJ1-4
clone_size: NA
d_call: TRBD1
cdr3_aa: CASRSLPGQGDEKLFF
cdr3_nt: TGTGCCAGCAGATCACTACCGGGACAGGGTGATGAAAAACTGTTTTTT

v_call: TRBV10-2
j_call: TRBJ2-6
clone_size: NA
d_call: NA
cdr3_aa: CASSPWDVVSGANVLTF
cdr3_nt: TGCGCCAGCAGTCCCTGGGACGTGGTCTCTGGGGCCAACGTCCTGACTTTC

v_call: TRBV28
j_call: TRBJ2-5
clone_size: many
d_call: NA
cdr3_aa: CASGVGWGQETQYF
cdr3_nt: TGTGCCAGCGGTGTGGGCTGGGGCCAAGAGACCCAGTACTTC

v_call: TRBV7-9
j_call: TRBJ1-6
clone_size: many
d_call: NA
cdr3_aa: CASSHRSSPLHF
cdr3_nt: TGTGCCAGCAGCCACCGGAGTTCACCCCTCCACTTT

v_call: TRBV9
j_call: TRBJ1-1
clone_size: many
d_call: NA
cdr3_aa: CASSVDGSNTEAFF
cdr3_nt: TGTGCCAGCAGCGTAGACGGTTCCAACACTGAAGCTTTCTTT

v_call: TRBV7-2
j_call: TRBJ1-2
clone_size: NA
d_call: NA
cdr3_aa: CASSAALGGYTF
cdr3_nt: TGTGCCAGCAGCGCTGCCTTGGGGGGCTACACCTTC

v_call: TRBV27
j_call: TRBJ1-5
clone_size: NA
d_call: NA
cdr3_aa: CASSRADHSNQPQHF
cdr3_nt: TGTGCCAGCAGTAGGGCAGACCATAGCAATCAGCCCCAGCATTTT

v_call: TRBV12-3/TRBV12-4
j_call: TRBJ2-5
clone_size: NA
d_call: TRBD2
cdr3_aa: CASSPFGRAGETQYF
cdr3_nt: TGTGCCAGCAGCCCGTTCGGGAGGGCCGGAGAGACCCAGTACTTC

v_call: TRBV19
j_call: TRBJ1-3
clone_size: few
d_call: NA
cdr3_aa: CASTSAAGNSGNTIYF
cdr3_nt: TGTGCCAGTACCTCCGCCGCGGGGAACTCTGGAAACACCATATATTTT

v_call: TRBV13
j_call: TRBJ1-1
clone_size: NA
d_call: NA
cdr3_aa: CASSLAKGNTEAFF
cdr3_nt: TGTGCCAGCAGCTTAGCAAAAGGGAACACTGAAGCTTTCTTT

v_call: TRBV6-6
j_call: TRBJ2-6
clone_size: NA
d_call: NA
cdr3_aa: CASSYLRGSGANVLTF
cdr3_nt: TGTGCCAGCAGTTACTTGAGGGGGTCTGGGGCCAACGTCCTGACTTTC

v_call: TRBV24-1
j_call: TRBJ1-5
clone_size: few
d_call: TRBD1
cdr3_aa: CATSETGRAQHF
cdr3_nt: TGTGCCACCAGTGAGACAGGGCGAGCCCAGCATTTT

v_call: TRBV7-2
j_call: TRBJ1-5
clone_size: few
d_call: NA
cdr3_aa: CASSLVDRDQPQHF
cdr3_nt: TGTGCCAGCAGCTTGGTGGACAGAGATCAGCCCCAGCATTTT

v_call: TRBV12-3/TRBV12-4
j_call: TRBJ2-7
clone_size: NA
d_call: TRBD1
cdr3_aa: CASSRGQMTYEQYF
cdr3_nt: TGTGCCAGCAGCCGGGGACAGATGACCTACGAGCAGTACTTC

v_call: TRBV20-1
j_call: TRBJ2-5
clone_size: NA
d_call: NA
cdr3_aa: CSAREGATGETQYF
cdr3_nt: TGCAGTGCTAGGGAGGGCGCAACCGGGGAGACCCAGTACTTC

v_call: TRBV29-1
j_call: TRBJ2-2
clone_size: NA
d_call: NA
cdr3_aa: CSVIAGTGELFF
cdr3_nt: TGCAGCGTTATCGCAGGGACCGGGGAGCTGTTTTTT

v_call: TRBV6-5
j_call: TRBJ1-1
clone_size: NA
d_call: NA
cdr3_aa: CASSSGYGAEAFF
cdr3_nt: TGTGCCAGCAGTTCCGGTTACGGGGCTGAAGCTTTCTTT

v_call: TRBV19
j_call: TRBJ2-2
clone_size: few
d_call: TRBD2
cdr3_aa: CASKVAGGSATGELFF
cdr3_nt: TGTGCCAGTAAAGTGGCGGGGGGGAGTGCCACCGGGGAGCTGTTTTTT

v_call: TRBV7-9
j_call: TRBJ2-2
clone_size: NA
d_call: TRBD2
cdr3_aa: CASSPQRGDTGELFF
cdr3_nt: TGTGCCAGCAGCCCTCAGCGGGGGGACACCGGGGAGCTGTTTTTT

v_call: TRBV7-9
j_call: TRBJ1-2
clone_size: many
d_call: NA
cdr3_aa: CASSLGFHSRNGYGYTF
cdr3_nt: TGTGCCAGCAGCTTAGGGTTCCACAGTCGGAATGGGTATGGCTACACCTTC

v_call: TRBV12-3/TRBV12-4
j_call: TRBJ2-7
clone_size: NA
d_call: NA
cdr3_aa: CASSLRSGGKYEQYF
cdr3_nt: TGTGCCAGCAGTTTACGGTCTGGGGGCAAGTACGAGCAGTACTTC

v_call: TRBV7-2
j_call: TRBJ1-1
clone_size: many
d_call: NA
cdr3_aa: CASSLVEDEAFF
cdr3_nt: TGTGCCAGCAGCTTAGTTGAGGATGAAGCTTTCTTT

v_call: TRBV7-9
j_call: TRBJ2-7
clone_size: NA
d_call: TRBD1
cdr3_aa: CASSQDWAGGVYEQYF
cdr3_nt: TGCGCCAGCAGCCAAGATTGGGCAGGGGGAGTGTACGAGCAGTACTTC

v_call: TRBV10-1
j_call: TRBJ1-1
clone_size: NA
d_call: NA
cdr3_aa: CASSAGLNGNTEAFF
cdr3_nt: TGCGCCAGCAGTGCGGGGTTGAATGGGAACACTGAAGCTTTCTTT